This T cell receptor beta chain was identified during a study of T cell repertoires in cytomegalovirus infection. Study-wide background: TCR beta signatures that were public indicated CMV infection and matching HLA type.

Study observations and caveats: The ex vivo response was dominated by HLA-C-restricted CMV-specific TCR beta clonotypes. Carriers of CMV and the relevant HLA type were discriminated by public TCR beta frequency.

MiXCR was run by TCRdb on the reads, yielding one entry per CDR3 protein. The sample lists about 310,000 distinct CDR3 sequences, roughly 9.3% seen once, with approximately 2.4% in the top ten. Germline values: CDR1 SEHNR, CDR2 FQNEAQ (reference sequence). The CDR3 extends over 14 amino acids. The V and J ends lost 2 bases and 6 bases respectively, with 14 bases between them. This clonotype was picked up many times. Its antigen remains unidentified. The rearrangement uses TRBV7-9 and TRBJ2-7; perhaps TRBD1 as D (7 bases). The TCR sequence derives from a human donor in good health (CMV status not recorded). Some clones in this sample may be carry-over from other donors' samples. The specimen was PBMCs. The CDR3 loop reads CASSLPGGSREQYF. CDR3 in DNA: TGTGCCAGCAGCTTACCAGGGGGGAGTCGCGAGCAGTACTTC.